This T cell receptor (beta chain) originates from a study of T-cell reconstitution after alpha-beta-depleted transplantation in children. Unique molecular identifiers were used in preparing the TCRbeta library. TCRdb independently ran MiXCR on the PCR reads; one entry per CDR3 protein. This table has about a million distinct CDR3 sequences, about 29% appearing once. The germline V and J ends were trimmed by 3 bases and 0 bases, with 15 bases remaining between them. CDR3 length: 16 residues. From germline, CDR1 is SGHVS and CDR2 FQNEAQ. The sequence derives from a boy under two years old who had a stem cell transplant for SCID, so the T cells may come from the graft donor. The rearrangement joins TRBV7-8 to TRBJ2-7, with TRBD2 as a possible D gene (5 bases). The sequencing used PBMCs, mostly from graft donor cells, collected 360 days after TCRalphabeta/CD19-depleted stem cell transplant. This CDR3 is CASSFITGLSSYEQYF. The CDR3 DNA reads as TGTGCCAGCAGCTTTATCACGGGGTTAAGCTCCTACGAGCAGTACTTC.